One TCR beta chain is described in this entry. Its antigen is as yet unknown. The sample's treatment: 15 to 20 received Ad26.COV2.S at low or high dose, single or two shots; 5 received placebo; per-sample allocation not given. The samples were gathered on day 63 after the first injection of vaccine or placebo. Sequencing used immunoSEQ multiplex PCR; TCRdb keeps in-frame clones, though not all of them. The sample yields about 400,000 clones, 89% seen once. These data originate in a study of Ad26.COV2.S vaccination and SARS-CoV-2 variants. Whole-study context: Sample donor was a member of the COV1001 Ad26.COV2.S trial arm.

Germline lookup yields CDR1 SGHKS and CDR2 YYEKEE (reference sequence). The CDR3 has 15 residues. The V end lost 0 bases, the J end lost 2 bases, and 9 bases lay between the germline ends. Study-level results: Vaccine recipients surpassed placebo recipients in spike-specific TCR breadth. The TCR-based breadth and depth measures might underestimate overall T cell responses.

This clonotype was sampled from a person aged 18-60 years who received the Ad26.COV2.S COVID-19 vaccine or a placebo. This specimen was peripheral blood, taken in a trial of Ad26.COV2.S vaccine versus placebo. The chain links TRBV5-5 to TRBJ2-1; D is tentatively TRBD1 or TRBD2 (5 bases each). CDR3 bases: TGTGCCAGCAGCTTGGTAGGGGACCCCTACAATGAGCAGTTCTTC. As protein: CASSLVGDPYNEQFF. Using reference TRBV5-5 and TRBJ2-1 for the parts outside the CDR3, the full variable domain is DAGVTQSPTHLIKTRGQQVTLRCSPISGHKSVSWYQQVLGQGPQFIFQYYEKEERGRGNFPDRFSARQFPNYSSELNVNALLLGDSALYLCASSLVGDPYNEQFFGPGTRLTVL.